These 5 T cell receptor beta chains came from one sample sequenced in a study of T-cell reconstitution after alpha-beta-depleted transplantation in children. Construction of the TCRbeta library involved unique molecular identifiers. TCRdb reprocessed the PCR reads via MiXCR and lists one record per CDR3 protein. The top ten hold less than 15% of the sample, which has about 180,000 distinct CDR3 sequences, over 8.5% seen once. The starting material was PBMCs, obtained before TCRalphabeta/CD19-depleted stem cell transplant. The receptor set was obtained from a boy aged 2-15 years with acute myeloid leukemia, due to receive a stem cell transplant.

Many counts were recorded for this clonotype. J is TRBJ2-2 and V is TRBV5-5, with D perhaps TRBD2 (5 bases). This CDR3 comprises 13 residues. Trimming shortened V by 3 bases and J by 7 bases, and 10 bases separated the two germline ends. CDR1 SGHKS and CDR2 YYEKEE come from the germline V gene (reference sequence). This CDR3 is CASSSTGDGELFF. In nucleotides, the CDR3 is TGTGCCAGCAGCTCCACCGGGGACGGGGAGCTGTTTTTT.

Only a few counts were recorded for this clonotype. Written as DNA, the CDR3 is TGTGCCAGCGGATACAGGGGATCCGCAGATACGCAGTATTTT. Its translation is CASGYRGSADTQYF. The chain uses TRBV11-2 and TRBJ2-3; 7 nucleotides align to TRBD1. Germline V lookup: CDR1 SGHAT, CDR2 FQNNGV. This CDR3 is 14 amino acids long. V shed 8 bases, J shed 4 bases, and the junction held 9 bases outside the gene matches.

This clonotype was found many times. The CDR3 nucleotides are TGCGCCAGCAGCCCGCCGGGAGGGGTCGAGACCCAGTACTTC. Protein sequence: CASSPPGGVETQYF. The chain carries TRBV5-1 and TRBJ2-5; 8 positions match TRBD2. Trimming took 4 bases from V and 5 from J; bases not matched to a gene: 7. CDR3 length: 14 amino acids. CDR1 SGHRS and CDR2 YFSETQ come from the germline V gene.

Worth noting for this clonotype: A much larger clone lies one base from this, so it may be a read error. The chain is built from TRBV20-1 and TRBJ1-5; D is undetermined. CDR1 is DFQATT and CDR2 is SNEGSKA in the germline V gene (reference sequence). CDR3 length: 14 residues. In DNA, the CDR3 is TGCAGTACTAGAGATTTAGACAGCAATCAGCCCCAGCATTTT. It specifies CSTRDLDSNQPQHF.

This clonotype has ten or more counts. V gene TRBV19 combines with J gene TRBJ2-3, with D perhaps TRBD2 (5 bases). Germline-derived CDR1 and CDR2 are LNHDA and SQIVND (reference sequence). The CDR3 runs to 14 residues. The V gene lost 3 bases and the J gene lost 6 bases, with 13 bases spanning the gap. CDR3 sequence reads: CASSIGLPHDTQYF. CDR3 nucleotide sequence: TGTGCCAGTAGTATTGGACTGCCCCACGATACGCAGTATTTT.